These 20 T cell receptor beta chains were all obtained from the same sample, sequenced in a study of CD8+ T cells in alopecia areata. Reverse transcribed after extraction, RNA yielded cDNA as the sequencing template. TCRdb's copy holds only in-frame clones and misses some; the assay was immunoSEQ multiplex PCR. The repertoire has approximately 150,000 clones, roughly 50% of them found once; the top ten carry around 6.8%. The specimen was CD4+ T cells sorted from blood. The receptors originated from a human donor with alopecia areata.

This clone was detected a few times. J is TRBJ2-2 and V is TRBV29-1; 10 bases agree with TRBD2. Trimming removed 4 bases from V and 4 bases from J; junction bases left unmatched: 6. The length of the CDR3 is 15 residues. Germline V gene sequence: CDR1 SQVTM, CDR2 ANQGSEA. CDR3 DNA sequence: TGCAGCGTTGCCGGACTAGCGGAGACCACCGGGGAGCTGTTTTTT. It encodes CSVAGLAETTGELFF.

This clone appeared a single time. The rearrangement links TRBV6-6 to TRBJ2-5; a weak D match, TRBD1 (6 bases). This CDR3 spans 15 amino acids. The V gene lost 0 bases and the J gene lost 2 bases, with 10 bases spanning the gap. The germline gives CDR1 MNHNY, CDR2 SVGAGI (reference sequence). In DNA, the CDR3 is TGTGCCAGCAGTTACTCGAGGACAGATCAAGAGACCCAGTACTTC. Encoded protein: CASSYSRTDQETQYF.

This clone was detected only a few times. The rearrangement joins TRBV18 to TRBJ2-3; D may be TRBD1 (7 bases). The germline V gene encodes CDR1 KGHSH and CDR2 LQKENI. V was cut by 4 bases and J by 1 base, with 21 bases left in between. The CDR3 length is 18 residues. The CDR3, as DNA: TGTGCCAGCTCACGAAATACCGGGACTCAGGGGGGCACAGATACGCAGTATTTT. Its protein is CASSRNTGTQGGTDTQYF. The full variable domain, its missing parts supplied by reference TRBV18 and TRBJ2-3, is NAGVMQNPRHLVRRRGQEARLRCSPMKGHSHVYWYRQLPEEGLKFMVYLQKENIIDESGMPKERFSAEFPKEGPSILRIQQVVRGDSAAYFCASSRNTGTQGGTDTQYFGPGTRLTVL.

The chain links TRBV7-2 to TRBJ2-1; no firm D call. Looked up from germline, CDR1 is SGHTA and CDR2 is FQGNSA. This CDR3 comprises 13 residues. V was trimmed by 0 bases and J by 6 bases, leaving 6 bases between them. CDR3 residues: CASSLAMINEQFF. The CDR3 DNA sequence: TGTGCCAGCAGCTTAGCCATGATCAATGAGCAGTTCTTC.

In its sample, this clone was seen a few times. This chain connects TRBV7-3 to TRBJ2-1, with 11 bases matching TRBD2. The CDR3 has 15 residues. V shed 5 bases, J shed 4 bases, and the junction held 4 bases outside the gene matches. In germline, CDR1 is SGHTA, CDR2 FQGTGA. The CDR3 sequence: CASSPGLAVYNEQFF. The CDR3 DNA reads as TGTGCCAGCAGCCCGGGACTAGCGGTTTACAATGAGCAGTTCTTC.

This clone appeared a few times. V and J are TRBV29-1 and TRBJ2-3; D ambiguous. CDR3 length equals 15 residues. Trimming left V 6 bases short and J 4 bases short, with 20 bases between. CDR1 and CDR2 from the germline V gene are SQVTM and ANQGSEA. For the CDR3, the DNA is TGCAGCGTCAGCATTGGTAACGGCGGCGCAGATACGCAGTATTTT. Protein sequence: CSVSIGNGGADTQYF.

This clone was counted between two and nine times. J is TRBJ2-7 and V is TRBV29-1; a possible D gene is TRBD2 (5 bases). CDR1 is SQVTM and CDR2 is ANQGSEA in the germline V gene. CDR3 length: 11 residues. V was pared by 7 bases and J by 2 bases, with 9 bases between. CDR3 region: CSGGLAYEQYF. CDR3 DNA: TGCAGCGGAGGGCTAGCCTACGAGCAGTACTTC.

In nucleotides, the CDR3 is TGTGCCAGCAGCTTGGAACTAGCGGCTAGCACAGATACGCAGTATTTT. This gives the protein CASSLELAASTDTQYF. The chain joins TRBV5-4 to TRBJ2-3, with 8 bases aligning to TRBD2. V dropped 0 bases and J dropped 0; count of bases not matched to a gene: 3. The CDR3 length is 16 residues. The germline gives CDR1 SGHNT, CDR2 YYREEE (reference sequence).

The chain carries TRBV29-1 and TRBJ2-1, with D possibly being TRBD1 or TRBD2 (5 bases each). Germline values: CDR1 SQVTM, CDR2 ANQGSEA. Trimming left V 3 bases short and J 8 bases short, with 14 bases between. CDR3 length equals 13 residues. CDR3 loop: CSVERVRDDEQFF. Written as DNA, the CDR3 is TGCAGCGTTGAGAGGGTCAGGGACGATGAGCAGTTCTTC.

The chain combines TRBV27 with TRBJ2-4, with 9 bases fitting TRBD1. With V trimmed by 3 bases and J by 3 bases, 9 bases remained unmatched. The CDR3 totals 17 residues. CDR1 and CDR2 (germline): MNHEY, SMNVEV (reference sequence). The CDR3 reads CASSFIYRGHVKNIQYF. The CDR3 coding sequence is TGTGCCAGCAGTTTTATCTACAGGGGGCACGTCAAAAACATTCAGTACTTC.

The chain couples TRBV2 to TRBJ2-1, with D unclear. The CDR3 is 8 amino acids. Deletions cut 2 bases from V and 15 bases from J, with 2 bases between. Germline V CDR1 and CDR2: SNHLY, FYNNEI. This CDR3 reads CASSELFF. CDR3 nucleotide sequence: TGTGCCAGCAGTGAACTGTTCTTC.

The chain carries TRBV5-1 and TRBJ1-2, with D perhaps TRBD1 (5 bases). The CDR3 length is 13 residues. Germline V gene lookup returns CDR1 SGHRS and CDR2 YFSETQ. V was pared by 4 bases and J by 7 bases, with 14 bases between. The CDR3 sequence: CASSQVTEVGYTF. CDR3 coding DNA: TGCGCCAGCAGCCAGGTGACAGAAGTTGGCTACACCTTC.

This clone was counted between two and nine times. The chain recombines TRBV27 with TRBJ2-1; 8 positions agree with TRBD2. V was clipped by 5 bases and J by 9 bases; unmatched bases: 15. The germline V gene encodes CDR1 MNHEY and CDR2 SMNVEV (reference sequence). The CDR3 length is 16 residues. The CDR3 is CASSGGPSGRVGEQFF. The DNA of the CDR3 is TGTGCCAGCAGTGGGGGACCGAGCGGGAGAGTTGGTGAGCAGTTCTTC.

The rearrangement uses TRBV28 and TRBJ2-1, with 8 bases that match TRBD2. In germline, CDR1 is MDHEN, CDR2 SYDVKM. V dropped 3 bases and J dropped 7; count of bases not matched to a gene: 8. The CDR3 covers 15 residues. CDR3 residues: CASSLTGGPRNEQFF. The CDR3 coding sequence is TGTGCCAGCAGTTTGACGGGAGGGCCGAGGAATGAGCAGTTCTTC.

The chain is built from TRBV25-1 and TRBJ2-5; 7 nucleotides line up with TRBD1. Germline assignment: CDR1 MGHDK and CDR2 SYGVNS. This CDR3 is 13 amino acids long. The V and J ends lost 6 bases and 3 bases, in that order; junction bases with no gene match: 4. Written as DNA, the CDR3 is TGTGCCAGCAGAAGGGGGACAGAAGAGACCCAGTACTTC. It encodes CASRRGTEETQYF.

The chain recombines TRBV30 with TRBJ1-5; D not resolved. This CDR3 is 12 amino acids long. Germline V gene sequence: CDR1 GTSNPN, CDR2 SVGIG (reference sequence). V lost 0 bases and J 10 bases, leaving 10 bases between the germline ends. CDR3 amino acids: CAWSVPPKPQHF. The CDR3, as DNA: TGTGCCTGGAGTGTACCCCCGAAACCCCAGCATTTT. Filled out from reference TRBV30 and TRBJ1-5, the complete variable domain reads SQTIHQWPATLVQPVGSPLSLECTVEGTSNPNLYWYRQAAGRGLQLLFYSVGIGQISSEVPQNLSASRPQDRQFILSSKKLLLSDSGFYLCAWSVPPKPQHFGDGTRLSIL.

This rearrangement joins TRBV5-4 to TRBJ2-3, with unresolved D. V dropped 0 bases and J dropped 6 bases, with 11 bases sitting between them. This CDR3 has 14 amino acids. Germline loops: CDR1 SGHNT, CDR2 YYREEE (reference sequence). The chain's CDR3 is CASSLADRLDTQYF. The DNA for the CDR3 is TGTGCCAGCAGCTTGGCCGACCGCTTGGATACGCAGTATTTT.

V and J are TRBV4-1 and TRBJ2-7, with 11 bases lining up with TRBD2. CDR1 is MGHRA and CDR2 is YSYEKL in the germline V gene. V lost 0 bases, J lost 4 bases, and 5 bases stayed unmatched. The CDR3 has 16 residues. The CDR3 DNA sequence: TGCGCCAGCAGCCAAGATGTGCCTAGCGGGAGGTACGAGCAGTACTTC. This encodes CASSQDVPSGRYEQYF.

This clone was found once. This chain's CDR3 is CASTKGAGPVAFF. CDR3 bases: TGTGCCAGCACAAAGGGAGCGGGGCCGGTTGCTTTCTTT. This rearrangement joins TRBV18 to TRBJ1-1; weak D call: TRBD1 (5 bases). Germline values: CDR1 KGHSH, CDR2 LQKENI. CDR3 length: 13 amino acids. V was clipped by 8 bases and J by 11 bases, with 21 bases between them.

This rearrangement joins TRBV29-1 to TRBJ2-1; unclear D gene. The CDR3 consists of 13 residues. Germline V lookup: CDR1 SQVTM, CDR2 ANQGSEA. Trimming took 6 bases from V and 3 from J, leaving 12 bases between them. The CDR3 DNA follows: TGCAGCGTGTTTGCTACGGTCTACAATGAGCAGTTCTTC. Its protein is CSVFATVYNEQFF.